This TCR beta chain was identified in a study of radiotherapy plus CTLA-4 blockade in lung cancer. As for the study in general: Among all patients, 18% showed objective responses, while roughly 30% had disease control. Findings of the study overall: The authors reported that early blood T cell clone dynamics, with interferon-beta, best predicted response.

The protocol was immunoSEQ multiplex PCR, while the TCRdb copy is restricted to in-frame clones and leaves out a portion. Seen here are 30,000 to 40,000 clones, around 75% observed once, and the top ten hold 12% to 15%. Patients with chemo-refractory metastatic non-small-cell lung cancer received focal radiation plus CTLA-4 blockade with ipilimumab. CDR3 length equals 15 residues. V gave up 0 bases and J gave up 3 bases; unmatched junction bases: 3. From germline, CDR1 is SNHLY and CDR2 FYNNEI. On this clone: Antigen: not known.

The chain has TRBV2 and TRBJ2-5, with 8 positions matching TRBD1. This clonotype was obtained from a human donor with non-small cell lung cancer that progressed on radiotherapy plus ipilimumab. Here the sequenced sample was peripheral blood, taken from a patient treated with radiotherapy plus ipilimumab. The CDR3 coding sequence is TGTGCCAGCAGTGAAGCATTGACAGGGGAAGAGACCCAGTACTTC. Its translation is CASSEALTGEETQYF.